This T cell receptor (beta chain) was sequenced for a study of blood T cell repertoires in COVID-19. The wider study: Acute-phase and convalescent COVID-19 samples originated in the United States, Italy and Spain. Sample material is recorded as cDNA or gDNA derived from T cells, B-cell-depleted T cells, or PBMCs.

The table came from immunoSEQ multiplex PCR; TCRdb's copy has only in-frame clones and leaves some out. The table lists 200,000 to 250,000 clones, about nine tenths of them singletons. The study assigned cohorts using participant-reported clinical history. Sample: PBMCs or T cells enriched from blood (not recorded which). The sequence derives from a man aged 50 to 59 who had been exposed to COVID-19.

The CDR3 sequence: CASSERGDQPQHF. In DNA, the CDR3 is TGTGCCAGCAGTGAACGGGGGGATCAGCCCCAGCATTTT. The chain has TRBV6-1 and TRBJ1-5; possibly TRBD1 for D (5 bases). The CDR3 has 13 amino acids. Between the trimmed V and J ends, which lost 2 bases and 5 bases, there was a span of 7 bases. Germline V gives CDR1 MNHNS, CDR2 SASEGT.